This TCR beta chain stems from a study of blood T cell repertoires in COVID-19. Study in general: COVID-19 samples collected from the United States, Italy and Spain covered acute and convalescent phases.

Sequencing was performed with immunoSEQ multiplex PCR; in TCRdb, only in-frame clones are kept and a portion is missing. Of about 63,000 clones in the sample, roughly three quarters were seen once. The germline V gene encodes CDR1 SGHVS and CDR2 FNYEAQ. The CDR3 runs to 15 residues. The ends were cut back, 1 base at V and 5 bases at J, with 15 bases in the middle. The rearrangement joins TRBV7-6 to TRBJ2-7, with a weak D call TRBD1 (5 bases). This TCR was recovered from a woman over 75 with acute or convalescent COVID-19. The specimen sequenced was peripheral blood. The CDR3 loop reads CASSLVAGFFDEQYF. Written as DNA, the CDR3 is TGTGCCAGCAGCTTAGTCGCAGGGTTTTTCGACGAGCAGTACTTC.